One and the same sample provided the 32 T cell receptor beta chains below, sequenced in a study of blood T cell repertoires in COVID-19. TCRdb's copy holds only in-frame clones and misses some; the assay was immunoSEQ multiplex PCR. The sample has 90,000 to 120,000 clones; more than 75% are singletons. The sample taken for sequencing was peripheral blood. These receptors were taken from a human donor in a cohort sampled during active COVID-19.

This chain uses TRBV6-2 or TRBV6-3 with TRBJ2-1; D may be TRBD2 (6 bases). Trimming pared 0 bases from V and 0 bases from J, leaving 9 bases between. The CDR3 totals 16 residues. From germline, CDR1 is MNHEY and CDR2 SVGEGT. This CDR3 is CASSYSGGDSYNEQFF. The DNA of the CDR3 is TGTGCCAGCAGTTACTCTGGCGGGGACTCCTACAATGAGCAGTTCTTC.

The rearrangement links TRBV5-6 to TRBJ2-3; unclear D gene. V dropped 0 bases and J dropped 14 bases, with 13 bases sitting between them. Germline values: CDR1 SGHDT, CDR2 YYEEEE. CDR3 size: 12 residues. Written as DNA, the CDR3 is TGTGCCAGCAGCTTGGGCCGACTGGAAGGGTATTTT. This codes for CASSLGRLEGYF.

V usage is TRBV27 and J usage is TRBJ1-2, with 7 nucleotides matching TRBD1. The CDR3 covers 14 residues. The germline V gene encodes CDR1 MNHEY and CDR2 SMNVEV (reference sequence). The V and J ends lost 4 bases and 8 bases, in that order; junction bases with no gene match: 10. DNA for the CDR3: TGTGCCAGCAGTTCTAGGACAGGCCCCGGGGGCTACACCTTC. Protein sequence: CASSSRTGPGGYTF.

J is TRBJ1-6 and V is TRBV6-6; D is undetermined. The CDR3 consists of 13 residues. CDR1 is MNHNY and CDR2 is SVGAGI in the germline V gene (reference sequence). V lost 2 bases and J lost 7, with 6 bases in between. The CDR3 sequence: CASSYIQNSPLHF. CDR3 nucleotide sequence: TGTGCCAGCAGTTACATACAGAATTCACCCCTCCACTTT.

The rearrangement uses TRBV28 and TRBJ1-4; D not certain. Trimming took off 1 base at V and 4 bases at J, with 10 bases between the two ends. Germline CDR1 reads MDHEN; CDR2 reads SYDVKM. This CDR3 is 15 amino acids long. CDR3 in DNA: TGTGCCAGCAGTTTATCGTACCAGTATAATGAAAAACTGTTTTTT. Protein product: CASSLSYQYNEKLFF.

The chain is built from TRBV6-5 and TRBJ1-3; D remains ambiguous. Germline V CDR1 and CDR2: MNHEY, SVGAGI. Trimming removed 8 bases from V and 0 bases from J, with 11 bases in between. The CDR3 totals 14 residues. This CDR3 is CASVDMRSGNTIYF. The CDR3 nucleotides are TGTGCCAGCGTTGATATGCGCTCTGGAAACACCATATATTTT.

This chain joins TRBV4-3 and TRBJ1-1, with 7 nucleotides matching TRBD1. CDR1 is LGHNA and CDR2 is YSLEER in the germline V gene. Trimming cost V 0 bases and J 5 bases; bases outside gene matches: 9. The CDR3 has 16 amino acids. CDR3 amino acids: CASSQDLAGGRTEAFF. CDR3 nucleotide sequence: TGCGCCAGCAGCCAAGATTTGGCAGGGGGGAGGACTGAAGCTTTCTTT.

The rearrangement joins TRBV5-8 to TRBJ2-3; 12 nucleotides line up with TRBD2. The germline gives CDR1 SGHTS, CDR2 YDEGEE. The CDR3 is made up of 17 amino acids. J gave up 4 bases and V 0 bases, and 6 bases lay outside the gene matches. CDR3 region: CASSLGLAGDWADTQYF. CDR3 bases: TGTGCCAGCAGCTTGGGACTAGCGGGGGACTGGGCAGATACGCAGTATTTT.

This sequence joins TRBV7-9 and TRBJ2-7; D might be TRBD2 (5 bases). The CDR3 loop spans 12 amino acids. From germline, CDR1 is SEHNR and CDR2 FQNEAQ (reference sequence). Deletions cut 5 bases from V and 1 base from J, with 6 bases between. The CDR3 DNA sequence: TGTGCCAGCAGCCAGCGGTCCTACGAGCAGTACTTC. This sequence encodes CASSQRSYEQYF.

V gene TRBV27 combines with J gene TRBJ1-6; no definite D call. Germline V gene data show CDR1 as MNHEY and CDR2 as SMNVEV (reference sequence). V was trimmed by 5 bases and J by 1 base, leaving 12 bases between them. The CDR3 contains 16 residues. The CDR3 DNA sequence: TGTGCCAGCAGTCCGACACCGTCATCCTATAATTCACCCCTCCACTTT. This translates into CASSPTPSSYNSPLHF.

The chain employs TRBV19 and TRBJ2-7; D gene unclear. The CDR3 loop spans 15 amino acids. Germline V gives CDR1 LNHDA, CDR2 SQIVND (reference sequence). Deletions cut 3 bases from V and 0 bases from J, with 12 bases between. CDR3 protein: CASSIGLGYSYEQYF. The CDR3 DNA follows: TGTGCCAGTAGTATCGGTCTCGGGTACTCCTACGAGCAGTACTTC.

The gene calls are TRBV5-1 and TRBJ2-5, with a tentative D call TRBD2 (6 bases). From germline, CDR1 is SGHRS and CDR2 YFSETQ. CDR3 length: 15 residues. V lost 0 bases, J lost 1 base, and 10 bases lay in between. CDR3 in amino acids: CASSLAGVTQETQYF. The DNA of the CDR3 is TGCGCCAGCAGCTTGGCGGGGGTGACCCAAGAGACCCAGTACTTC.

The V and J genes are TRBV7-9 and TRBJ2-3, with 8 bases identical to TRBD2. The CDR3 contains 18 residues. J lost 4 bases, V lost 5 bases, and 17 bases had no gene match. Germline V lookup: CDR1 SEHNR, CDR2 FQNEAQ (reference sequence). The CDR3 region has the DNA TGTGCCAGCAGCCTTCATAAAATTAGCCGGGAGGGCCCAGATACGCAGTATTTT. This encodes CASSLHKISREGPDTQYF. Looking up the rest from reference TRBV7-9 and TRBJ2-3 gives the full variable domain: DTGVSQNPRHKITKRGQNVTFRCDPISEHNRLYWYRQTLGQGPEFLTYFQNEAQLEKSRLLSDRFSAERPKGSFSTLEIQRTEQGDSAMYLCASSLHKISREGPDTQYFGPGTRLTVL.

The chain uses TRBV30 and TRBJ2-7; 10 positions match TRBD1. Germline-derived CDR1 and CDR2 are GTSNPN and SVGIG (reference sequence). This CDR3 has 14 amino acids. V lost 1 base to trimming and J lost 6 bases; unmatched junction nucleotides: 6. DNA for the CDR3: TGTGCCTGGAGTGCGGGACAGGGGACTGGCGAGCAGTACTTC. As protein: CAWSAGQGTGEQYF.

This chain joins TRBV10-1 and TRBJ1-5; D remains unclear. CDR3 size: 15 residues. Germline assignment: CDR1 WNHNN and CDR2 SYGVQD (reference sequence). Between the trimmed V and J ends, which lost 6 bases and 5 bases, there was a span of 17 bases. CDR3 in amino acids: CASSPDTAGYQPQHF. In DNA, the CDR3 is TGCGCCAGCAGCCCTGACACGGCCGGTTATCAGCCCCAGCATTTT.

The rearrangement joins TRBV5-6 to TRBJ1-1, with TRBD1 as a possible D gene (5 bases). CDR3 size: 15 residues. Germline-derived CDR1 and CDR2 are SGHDT and YYEEEE. The V end was cut by 3 bases, the J end by 0 bases, with 12 bases between. The CDR3 DNA is TGTGCCAGCAGCTCTCCGACAGATTTGAACACTGAAGCTTTCTTT. Translating gives CASSSPTDLNTEAFF.

The chain recombines TRBV12-3 or TRBV12-4 with TRBJ1-3; D is unclear. The CDR3 sequence is 12 residues long. Between the trimmed V and J ends, which lost 3 bases and 3 bases, there was a span of 3 bases. CDR3 in amino acids: CASSFSGNTIYF. CDR3 DNA sequence: TGTGCCAGCAGTTTTAGTGGAAACACCATATATTTT.

V usage is TRBV27 and J usage is TRBJ1-6; 9 bases align to TRBD1. Germline CDR1 reads MNHEY; CDR2 reads SMNVEV (reference sequence). The CDR3 contains 13 residues. J was trimmed by 9 bases and V by 9 bases; bases with no gene match: 6. CDR3 bases: TGTGCCAGTTCCGGGACAGGGTCTTCACCCCTCCACTTT. Its translation: CASSGTGSSPLHF.

This clone was recorded only once. The chain carries TRBV25-1 and TRBJ2-4; tentative D call: TRBD2 (6 bases). V was pared by 4 bases and J by 3 bases, with 10 bases between. The CDR3 runs 14 residues. The germline V gene has CDR1 MGHDK and CDR2 SYGVNS. The chain's CDR3 is CASSVGGNKNIQYF. In DNA, the CDR3 is TGTGCCAGCAGTGTTGGGGGGAACAAAAACATTCAGTACTTC. The whole variable domain, filled in from reference TRBV25-1 and TRBJ2-4, reads EADIYQTPRYLVIGTGKKITLECSQTMGHDKMYWYQQDPGMELHLIHYSYGVNSTEKGDLSSESTVSRIRTEHFPLTLESARPSHTSQYLCASSVGGNKNIQYFGAGTRLSVL.

The chain carries TRBV7-2 and TRBJ1-5, with D tentatively TRBD1 (5 bases). The CDR3 runs 16 residues. The V and J ends lost 5 bases and 1 base respectively, with 15 bases between them. Germline V lookup: CDR1 SGHTA, CDR2 FQGNSA. CDR3 sequence: CASSPQGTISNQPQHF. CDR3 sequence (DNA): TGTGCCAGCAGCCCCCAGGGTACGATAAGCAATCAGCCCCAGCATTTT.

This clone was seen only once. V usage is TRBV5-5 and J usage is TRBJ1-4; 10 nucleotides align to TRBD1. J gave up 4 bases and V 4 bases, and 7 bases lay outside the gene matches. This CDR3 has 16 residues. Germline V gene sequence: CDR1 SGHKS, CDR2 YYEKEE (reference sequence). The DNA for the CDR3 is TGTGCCAGCAGCCGGAGACAGGGGGCCGGTAATGAAAAACTGTTTTTT. Protein product: CASSRRQGAGNEKLFF.

The chain couples TRBV9 to TRBJ2-7, with a weak D call TRBD2 (6 bases). V lost 0 bases to trimming and J lost 3 bases, with 13 bases between them. The CDR3 is made up of 15 amino acids. In germline, CDR1 is SGDLS, CDR2 YYNGEE. CDR3 sequence: CASSVGSGNFYEQYF. The CDR3 DNA sequence: TGTGCCAGCAGCGTAGGTAGCGGAAACTTCTACGAGCAGTACTTC.

The chain links TRBV28 to TRBJ2-7; D is uncertain. V was trimmed by 3 bases and J by 1 base, leaving 4 bases between them. Germline V gene sequence: CDR1 MDHEN, CDR2 SYDVKM. The CDR3 totals 12 residues. In nucleotides, the CDR3 is TGTGCCAGCAGTTTGACATCCTACGAGCAGTACTTC. Its translation: CASSLTSYEQYF.

The J gene is TRBJ2-6, the V gene TRBV9, with a possible D match to TRBD1 (6 bases). CDR1 is SGDLS, CDR2 YYNGEE, per germline. CDR3 size: 17 residues. Trimming shortened V by 0 bases and J by 4 bases, and 14 bases separated the two germline ends. The CDR3, as DNA: TGTGCCAGCAGCGTAGCCCGACCAGGGGTGGGGGCCAACGTCCTGACTTTC. Residues: CASSVARPGVGANVLTF.

The chain carries TRBV24-1 and TRBJ2-1; 11 positions match TRBD2. Trimming cost V 6 bases and J 0 bases; bases outside gene matches: 6. Germline lookup yields CDR1 KGHDR and CDR2 SFDVKD. The CDR3 sequence is 17 residues long. For the CDR3, the DNA is TGTGCCACCAGTCCCTCTAGCGGGAGGAGCTCCTACAATGAGCAGTTCTTC. Its protein is CATSPSSGRSSYNEQFF.

This clone was counted once. The identical CDR3 is also encoded by other nucleotide sequences in the sample. The chain combines TRBV19 with TRBJ1-1; possible D gene TRBD1, 6 bases. This CDR3 contains 15 residues. CDR1 LNHDA and CDR2 SQIVND come from the germline V gene (reference sequence). The V gene lost 0 bases and the J gene lost 5 bases, with 13 bases spanning the gap. CDR3 region: CASSIDYRDDTEAFF. The CDR3 DNA is TGTGCCAGTAGTATAGATTACAGGGATGATACTGAAGCTTTCTTT. Full variable domain (remainder filled in from reference TRBV19 and TRBJ1-1): DGGITQSPKYLFRKEGQNVTLSCEQNLNHDAMYWYRQDPGQGLRLIYYSQIVNDFQKGDIAEGYSVSREKKESFPLTVTSAQKNPTAFYLCASSIDYRDDTEAFFGQGTRLTVV.

The chain has TRBV12-5 and TRBJ1-6, with D possibly TRBD1 on 5 matching bases. The CDR3 spans 16 residues. Trimming removed 2 bases at V and 6 bases at J, with 14 bases between. Per germline, CDR1 LGHNT and CDR2 FRNRAP. CDR3 protein: CASGLQGLVTNSPLHF. The CDR3 DNA sequence: TGTGCTAGTGGTTTGCAGGGTCTGGTGACTAATTCACCCCTCCACTTT.

The rearrangement links TRBV7-9 to TRBJ1-1, with 7 positions matching TRBD1. Germline CDR1 and CDR2: SEHNR and FQNEAQ (reference sequence). V was clipped by 6 bases and J by 7 bases; unmatched bases: 17. The CDR3 covers 16 residues. Written as DNA, the CDR3 is TGTGCCAGCAGATCAGGGGGGACAGACGCTTTCGGTGAAGCTTTCTTT. Amino acid sequence: CASRSGGTDAFGEAFF.

This clone was seen more than once but under ten times. The rearrangement links TRBV7-3 to TRBJ2-3; no clear D gene. V dropped 1 base and J dropped 3 bases, with 5 bases sitting between them. CDR3 length equals 13 residues. The V gene's germline CDR1 is SGHTA and CDR2 FQGTGA. This CDR3 reads CASSLISTDTQYF. The CDR3, as DNA: TGTGCCAGCAGCTTAATTTCTACAGATACGCAGTATTTT.

V usage is TRBV12-3 or TRBV12-4 and J usage is TRBJ1-1; TRBD1 agrees at 7 bases. This CDR3 has 13 residues. The trim removed 2 bases at V and 8 bases at J, leaving 5 bases unmatched. CDR3 sequence: CASSLRDSLEAFF. DNA of the CDR3: TGTGCCAGCAGTTTAAGGGACAGCCTCGAAGCTTTCTTT.

The chain employs TRBV28 and TRBJ1-5; 7 bases map to TRBD1. With V trimmed by 5 bases and J by 8 bases, 12 bases remained unmatched. Per the germline V gene, CDR1 is MDHEN and CDR2 is SYDVKM. The CDR3 is 15 amino acids. CDR3 DNA sequence: TGTGCCAGCAGTCTACCGTCGACAGGGATCAAGCCCCAGCATTTT. This encodes CASSLPSTGIKPQHF.

This rearrangement joins TRBV5-1 to TRBJ2-3, with 7 bases aligning to TRBD2. Germline V gene data show CDR1 as SGHRS and CDR2 as YFSETQ. This CDR3 is 14 amino acids long. CDR3 residues: CAAGPGGSTDTQYF. DNA for the CDR3: TGCGCTGCGGGTCCCGGGGGGAGCACAGATACGCAGTATTTT.